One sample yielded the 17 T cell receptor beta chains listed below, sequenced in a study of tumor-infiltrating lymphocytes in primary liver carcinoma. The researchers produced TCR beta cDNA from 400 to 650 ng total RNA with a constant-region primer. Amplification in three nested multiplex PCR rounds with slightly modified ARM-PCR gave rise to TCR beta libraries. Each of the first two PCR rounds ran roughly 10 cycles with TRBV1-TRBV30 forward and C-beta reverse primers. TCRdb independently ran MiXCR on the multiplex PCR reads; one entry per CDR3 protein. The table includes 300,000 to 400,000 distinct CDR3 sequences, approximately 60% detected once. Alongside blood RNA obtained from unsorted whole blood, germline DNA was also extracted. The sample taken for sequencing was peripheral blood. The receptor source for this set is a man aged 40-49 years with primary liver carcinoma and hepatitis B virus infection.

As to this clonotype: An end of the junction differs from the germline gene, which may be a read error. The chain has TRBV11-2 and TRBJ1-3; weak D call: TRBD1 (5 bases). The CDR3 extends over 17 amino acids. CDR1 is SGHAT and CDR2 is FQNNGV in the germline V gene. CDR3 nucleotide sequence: TGTGCCAGCAGCTTAGTAGTGCAGGGCAACTCTGGAAACACCAAATATTTT. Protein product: CASSLVVQGNSGNTKYF.

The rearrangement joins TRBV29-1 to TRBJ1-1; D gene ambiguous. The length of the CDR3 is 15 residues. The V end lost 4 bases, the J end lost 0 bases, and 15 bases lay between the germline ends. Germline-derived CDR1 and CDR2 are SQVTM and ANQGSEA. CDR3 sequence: CSVAPFWAMNTEAFF. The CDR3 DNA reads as TGCAGCGTTGCCCCTTTTTGGGCAATGAACACTGAAGCTTTCTTT. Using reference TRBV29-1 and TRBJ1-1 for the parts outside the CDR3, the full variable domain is SAVISQKPSRDICQRGTSLTIQCQVDSQVTMMFWYRQQPGQSLTLIATANQGSEATYESGFVIDKFPISRPNLTFSTLTVSNMSPEDSSIYLCSVAPFWAMNTEAFFGQGTRLTVV.

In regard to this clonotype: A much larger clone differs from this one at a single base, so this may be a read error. CDR3 in amino acids: CSAILAGGVNEQFF. CDR3 coding DNA: TGCAGCGCCATCCTAGCGGGAGGTGTGAATGAGCAGTTCTTC. The chain uses TRBV29-1 and TRBJ2-1; TRBD2 aligns across 11 bases. The CDR3 is 14 residues long. Trimming took 7 bases from V and 7 from J; bases not matched to a gene: 9. Per germline, CDR1 SQVTM and CDR2 ANQGSEA.

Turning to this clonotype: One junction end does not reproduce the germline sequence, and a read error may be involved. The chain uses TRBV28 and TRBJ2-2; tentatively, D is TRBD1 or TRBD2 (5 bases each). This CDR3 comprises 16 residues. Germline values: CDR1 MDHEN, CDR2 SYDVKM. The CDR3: CANSSSGQGYTGEPFF. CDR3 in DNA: TGTGCCAACAGTTCCTCTGGGCAGGGTTATACCGGGGAGCCGTTTTTT.

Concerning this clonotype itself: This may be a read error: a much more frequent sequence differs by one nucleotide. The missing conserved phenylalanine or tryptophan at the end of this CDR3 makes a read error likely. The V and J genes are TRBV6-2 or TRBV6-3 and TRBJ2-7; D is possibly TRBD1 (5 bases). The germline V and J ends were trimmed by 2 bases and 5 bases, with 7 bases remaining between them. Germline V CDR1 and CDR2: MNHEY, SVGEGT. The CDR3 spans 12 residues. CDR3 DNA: TGTGCCAGCAGTTACCAGGGCCACGAGCAGTACCTC. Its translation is CASSYQGHEQYL.

CDR3 protein: CSARPGVAADTQYF. In DNA form, the CDR3 reads TGCAGCGCCCGGCCGGGAGTAGCGGCAGATACGCAGTATTTT. V gene TRBV29-1 combines with J gene TRBJ2-3, with a tentative D call TRBD2 (6 bases). The germline V gene encodes CDR1 SQVTM and CDR2 ANQGSEA. The CDR3 length is 14 residues. Trimming shortened V by 7 bases and J by 4 bases, and 18 bases separated the two germline ends.

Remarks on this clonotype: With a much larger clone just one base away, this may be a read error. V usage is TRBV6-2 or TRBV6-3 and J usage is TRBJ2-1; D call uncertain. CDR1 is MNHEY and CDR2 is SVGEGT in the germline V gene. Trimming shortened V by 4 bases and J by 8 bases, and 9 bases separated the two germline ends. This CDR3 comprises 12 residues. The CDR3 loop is CASSFHWYEQFF. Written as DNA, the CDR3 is TGTGCCAGCAGTTTTCATTGGTATGAGCAGTTCTTC.

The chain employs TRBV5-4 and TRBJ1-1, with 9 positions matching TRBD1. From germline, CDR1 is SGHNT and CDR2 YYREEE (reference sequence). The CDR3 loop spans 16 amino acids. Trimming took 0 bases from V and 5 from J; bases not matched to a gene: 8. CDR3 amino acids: CASSLAVTGGMTEAFF. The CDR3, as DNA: TGTGCCAGCAGCTTGGCCGTTACAGGGGGCATGACTGAAGCTTTCTTT. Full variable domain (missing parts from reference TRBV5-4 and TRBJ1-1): ETGVTQSPTHLIKTRGQQVTLRCSSQSGHNTVSWYQQALGQGPQFIFQYYREEENGRGNFPPRFSGLQFPNYSSELNVNALELDDSALYLCASSLAVTGGMTEAFFGQGTRLTVV.

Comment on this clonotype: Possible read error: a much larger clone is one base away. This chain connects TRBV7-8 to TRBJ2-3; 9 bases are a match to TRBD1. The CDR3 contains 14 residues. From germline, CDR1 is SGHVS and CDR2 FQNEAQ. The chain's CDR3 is CASSTGGNTDMQYF. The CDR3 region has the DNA TGTGCCAGCAGCACAGGGGGCAACACAGATATGCAGTATTTT.

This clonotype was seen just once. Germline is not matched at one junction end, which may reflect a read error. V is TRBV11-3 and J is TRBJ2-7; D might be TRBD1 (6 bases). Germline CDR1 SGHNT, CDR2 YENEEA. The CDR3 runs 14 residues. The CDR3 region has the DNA TGTGTCAGCAGCTCTCCTGGACAGCCTTACGAGCAGTACTTC. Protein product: CVSSSPGQPYEQYF. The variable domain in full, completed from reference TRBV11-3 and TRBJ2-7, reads EAGVVQSPRYKIIEKKQPVAFWCNPISGHNTLYWYLQNLGQGPELLIRYENEEAVDDSQLPKDRFSAERLKGVDSTLKIQPAELGDSAVYLCVSSSPGQPYEQYFGPGTRLTVT.

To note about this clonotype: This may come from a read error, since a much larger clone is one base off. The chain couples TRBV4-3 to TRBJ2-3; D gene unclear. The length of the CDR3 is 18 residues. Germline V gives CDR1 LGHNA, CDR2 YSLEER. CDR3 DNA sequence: TGCGCCATCAGCCAGAAGATCGACGGCCCAACGTTGGCAGATACGCAGTATTTT. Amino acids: CAISQKIDGPTLADTQYF.

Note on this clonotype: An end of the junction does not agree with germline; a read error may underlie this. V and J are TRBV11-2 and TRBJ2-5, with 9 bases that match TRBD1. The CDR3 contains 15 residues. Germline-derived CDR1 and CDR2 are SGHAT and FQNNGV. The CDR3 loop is CASNPGQGLQEAQYF. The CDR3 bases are TGTGCCAGCAACCCGGGACAGGGCCTACAAGAGGCCCAGTACTTC.

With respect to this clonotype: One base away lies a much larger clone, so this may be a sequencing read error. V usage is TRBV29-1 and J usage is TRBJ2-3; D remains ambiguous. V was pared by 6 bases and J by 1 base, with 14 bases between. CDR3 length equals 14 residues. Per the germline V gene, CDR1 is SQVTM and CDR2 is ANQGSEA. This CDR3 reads CSVIRRIGTDTQYF. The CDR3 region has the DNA TGCAGCGTGATACGTCGAATCGGCACAGATACGCAGTATTTT.

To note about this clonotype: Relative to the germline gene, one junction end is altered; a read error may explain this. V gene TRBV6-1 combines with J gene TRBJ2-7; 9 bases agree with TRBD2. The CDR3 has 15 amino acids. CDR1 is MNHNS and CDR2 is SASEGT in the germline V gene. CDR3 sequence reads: CANSVSTSGSYEQYF. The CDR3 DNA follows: TGTGCCAACAGTGTCTCGACTAGCGGATCCTACGAGCAGTACTTC.

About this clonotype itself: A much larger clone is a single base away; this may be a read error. The CDR3 spells CSAEGLAGGETQYF. In DNA form, the CDR3 reads TGCAGCGCTGAGGGTCTAGCGGGAGGAGAGACCCAGTACTTC. The genes are TRBV29-1 and TRBJ2-5, with 11 positions matching TRBD2. The CDR3 has 14 residues. The V segment lost 7 bases and the J segment 4 bases; nucleotides outside the gene matches: 8. The germline V gene encodes CDR1 SQVTM and CDR2 ANQGSEA.

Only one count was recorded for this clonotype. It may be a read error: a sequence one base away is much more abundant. CDR3 residues: CASSQLAVVNEQFF. The CDR3, as DNA: TGTGCCAGCAGCCAACTAGCGGTGGTCAATGAGCAGTTCTTC. V usage is TRBV4-2 and J usage is TRBJ2-1; 7 positions match TRBD2. The germline V gene encodes CDR1 LGHNA and CDR2 YNFKEQ. Losses at the gene ends were 2 bases for V and 6 bases for J; bases not matched to a gene: 4. The CDR3 sequence is 14 residues long.

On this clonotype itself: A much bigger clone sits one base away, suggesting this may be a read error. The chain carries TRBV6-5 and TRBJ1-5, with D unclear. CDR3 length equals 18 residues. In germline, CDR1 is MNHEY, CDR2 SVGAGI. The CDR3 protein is CGSSYSGTSLYSNQPQHF. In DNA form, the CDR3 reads TGTGGCAGCAGTTACTCGGGCACGTCGTTATATAGCAATCAGCCCCAGCATTTT.